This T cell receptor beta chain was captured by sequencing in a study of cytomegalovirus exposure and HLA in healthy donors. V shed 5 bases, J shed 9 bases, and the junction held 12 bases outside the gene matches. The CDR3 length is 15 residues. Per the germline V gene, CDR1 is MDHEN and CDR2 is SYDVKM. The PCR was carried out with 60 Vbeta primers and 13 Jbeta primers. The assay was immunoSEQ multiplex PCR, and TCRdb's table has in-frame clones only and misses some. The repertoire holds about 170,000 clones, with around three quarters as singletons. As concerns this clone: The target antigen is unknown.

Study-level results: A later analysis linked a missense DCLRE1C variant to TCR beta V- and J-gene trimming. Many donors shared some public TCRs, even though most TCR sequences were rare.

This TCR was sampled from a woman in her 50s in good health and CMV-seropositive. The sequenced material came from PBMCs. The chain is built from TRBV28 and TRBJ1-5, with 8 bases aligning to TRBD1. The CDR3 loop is CASSTGQAGHRPQHF. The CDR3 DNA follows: TGTGCCAGCAGTACGGGACAGGCGGGCCATCGGCCCCAGCATTTT.